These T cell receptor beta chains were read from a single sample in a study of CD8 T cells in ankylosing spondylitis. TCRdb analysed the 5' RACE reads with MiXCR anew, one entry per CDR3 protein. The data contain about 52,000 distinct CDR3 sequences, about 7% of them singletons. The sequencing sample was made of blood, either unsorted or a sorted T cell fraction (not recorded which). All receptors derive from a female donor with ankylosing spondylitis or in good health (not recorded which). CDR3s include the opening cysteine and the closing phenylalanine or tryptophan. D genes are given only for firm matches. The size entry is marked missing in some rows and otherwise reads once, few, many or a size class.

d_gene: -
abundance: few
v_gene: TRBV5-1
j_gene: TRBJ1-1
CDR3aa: CASSLTYMNTEAFF
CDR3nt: TGCGCCAGCAGCCTAACTTACATGAACACTGAAGCTTTCTTT

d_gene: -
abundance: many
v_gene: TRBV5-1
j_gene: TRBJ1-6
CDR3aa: CASSSTGGGGNSPLHF
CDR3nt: TGCGCCAGCAGCTCAACTGGAGGGGGAGGTAATTCACCCCTCCACTTT

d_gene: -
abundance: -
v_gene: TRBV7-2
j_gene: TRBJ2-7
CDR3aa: CASSFLSYEQYF
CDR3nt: TGTGCCAGCAGCTTCCTCTCCTACGAGCAGTACTTC

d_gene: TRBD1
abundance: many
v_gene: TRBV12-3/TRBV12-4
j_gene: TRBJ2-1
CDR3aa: CASSGTVNEQFF
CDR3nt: TGTGCCAGCTCCGGGACAGTCAATGAGCAGTTCTTC

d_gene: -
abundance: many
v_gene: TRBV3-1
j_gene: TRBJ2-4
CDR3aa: CASSQDKGLGERIQYF
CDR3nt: TGTGCCAGCAGCCAAGATAAGGGGTTGGGGGAACGGATTCAGTACTTC

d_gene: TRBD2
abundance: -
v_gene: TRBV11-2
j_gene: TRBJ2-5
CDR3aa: CVSSLGSGGLETQYF
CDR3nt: TGTGTCAGCAGCCTCGGTAGCGGGGGGTTGGAGACCCAGTACTTC

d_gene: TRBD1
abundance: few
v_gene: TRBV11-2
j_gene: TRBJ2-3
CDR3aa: CASSSWGQGKGTQYF
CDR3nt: TGTGCCAGCAGCTCTTGGGGACAGGGGAAAGGTACGCAGTATTTT

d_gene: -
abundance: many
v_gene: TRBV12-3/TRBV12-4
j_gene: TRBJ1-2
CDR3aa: CASSPTYGYTF
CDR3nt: TGTGCCAGCAGTCCAACTTATGGCTACACCTTC

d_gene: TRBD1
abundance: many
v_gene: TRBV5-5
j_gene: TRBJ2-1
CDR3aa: CASSLQGSNEQFF
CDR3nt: TGTGCCAGCAGCCTACAGGGGTCGAATGAGCAGTTCTTC

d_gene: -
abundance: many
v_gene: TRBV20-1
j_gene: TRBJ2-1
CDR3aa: CSASPLSSYNEQFF
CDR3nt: TGCAGTGCTAGCCCCTTGAGCTCCTACAATGAGCAGTTCTTC

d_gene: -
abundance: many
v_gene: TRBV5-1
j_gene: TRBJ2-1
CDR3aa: CASSLDGSSYNEQFF
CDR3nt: TGCGCCAGCAGCTTGGACGGGAGCTCCTACAATGAGCAGTTCTTC

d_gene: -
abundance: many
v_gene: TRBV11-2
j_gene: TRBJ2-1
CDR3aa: CASSLGGRQFF
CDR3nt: TGTGCCAGCAGCTTGGGGGGCAGGCAGTTCTTC

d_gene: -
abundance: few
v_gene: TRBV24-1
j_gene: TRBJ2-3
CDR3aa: CATSDASGAYTDTQYF
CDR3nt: TGTGCCACCAGTGATGCCTCAGGGGCGTATACAGATACGCAGTATTTT

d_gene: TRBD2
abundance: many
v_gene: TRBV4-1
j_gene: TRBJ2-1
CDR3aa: CASSPSGLAGGYEQFF
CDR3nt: TGCGCCAGCAGCCCCTCTGGCCTAGCGGGGGGTTATGAGCAGTTCTTC

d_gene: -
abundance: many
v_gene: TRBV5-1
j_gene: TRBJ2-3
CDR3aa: CASSLQHDTDTQYF
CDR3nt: TGCGCCAGCAGTTTGCAGCATGACACAGATACGCAGTATTTT

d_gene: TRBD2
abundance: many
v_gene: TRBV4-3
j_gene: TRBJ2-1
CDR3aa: CASSQLGSLAGGSYNEQFF
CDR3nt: TGCGCCAGCAGCCAGTTGGGAAGCCTAGCGGGGGGTTCCTACAATGAGCAGTTCTTC

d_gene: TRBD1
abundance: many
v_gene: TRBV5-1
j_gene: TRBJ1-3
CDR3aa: CASKAGGKAGNTIYF
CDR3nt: TGCGCCAGCAAGGCAGGGGGAAAGGCTGGAAACACCATATATTTT

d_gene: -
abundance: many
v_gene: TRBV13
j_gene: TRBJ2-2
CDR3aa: CASSQGGHTGELFF
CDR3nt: TGTGCCAGCAGCCAGGGAGGTCACACCGGGGAGCTGTTTTTT

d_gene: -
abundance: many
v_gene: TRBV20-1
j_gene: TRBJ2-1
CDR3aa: CSARDLGWNSNEQFF
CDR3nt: TGCAGTGCTAGAGATCTGGGCTGGAATAGCAATGAGCAGTTCTTC

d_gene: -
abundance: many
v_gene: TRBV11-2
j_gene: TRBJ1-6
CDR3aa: CASSLGGADSPLHF
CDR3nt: TGTGCCAGCAGCTTAGGGGGCGCGGATTCACCCCTCCACTTT

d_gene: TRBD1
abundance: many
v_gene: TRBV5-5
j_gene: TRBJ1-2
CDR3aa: CASSSIDRDYGYTF
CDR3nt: TGTGCCAGCAGCTCTATAGACAGGGACTATGGCTACACCTTC

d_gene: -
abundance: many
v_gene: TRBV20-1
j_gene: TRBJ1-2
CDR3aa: CSARLQSAGRGWEGYTF
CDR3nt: TGCAGTGCTAGATTACAATCCGCCGGCAGGGGATGGGAAGGCTACACCTTC

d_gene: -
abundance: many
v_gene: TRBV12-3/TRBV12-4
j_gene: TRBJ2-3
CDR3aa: CATRGPSTNTQYF
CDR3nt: TGTGCCACGCGGGGGCCTAGCACGAATACGCAGTATTTT

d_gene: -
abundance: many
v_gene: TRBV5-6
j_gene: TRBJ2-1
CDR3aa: CASSSGPSSYNEQFF
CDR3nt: TGTGCCAGCAGCTCCGGGCCTAGCTCCTACAATGAGCAGTTCTTC

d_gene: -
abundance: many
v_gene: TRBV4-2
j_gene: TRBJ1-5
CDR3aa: CASSQETINQPQHF
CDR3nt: TGTGCCAGCAGCCAAGAAACCATCAATCAGCCCCAGCATTTT

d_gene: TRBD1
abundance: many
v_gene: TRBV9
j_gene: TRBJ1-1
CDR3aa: CASSDLQDRINTEAFF
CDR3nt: TGTGCCAGCAGCGACCTACAGGACAGGATAAACACTGAAGCTTTCTTT

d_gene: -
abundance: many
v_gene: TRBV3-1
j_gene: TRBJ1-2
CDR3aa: CASSPWTDLYGYTF
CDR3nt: TGTGCCAGCAGCCCCTGGACGGATTTATATGGCTACACCTTC

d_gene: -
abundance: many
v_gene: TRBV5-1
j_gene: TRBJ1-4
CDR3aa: CASSLDRTANEKLFF
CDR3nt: TGCGCCAGCAGCTTGGATCGGACAGCTAATGAAAAACTGTTTTTT

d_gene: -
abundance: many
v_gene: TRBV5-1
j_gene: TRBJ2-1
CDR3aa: CASSRRSLLYNEQFF
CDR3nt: TGCGCCAGCAGCCGTCGGTCGCTACTTTACAATGAGCAGTTCTTC

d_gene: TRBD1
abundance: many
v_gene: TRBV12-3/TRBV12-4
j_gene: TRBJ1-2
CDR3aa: CASRLRGSDYGYTF
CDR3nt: TGTGCCAGCAGGCTCAGGGGGTCGGACTATGGCTACACCTTC

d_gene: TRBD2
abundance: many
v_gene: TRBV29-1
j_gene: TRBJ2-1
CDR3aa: CSYLGGSFTPGGVQFF
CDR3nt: TGCAGTTACTTGGGAGGGTCGTTTACCCCGGGGGGGGTGCAGTTCTTC

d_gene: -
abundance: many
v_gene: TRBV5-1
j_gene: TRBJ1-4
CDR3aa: CASSVLGGIREKLFF
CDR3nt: TGCGCCAGCAGCGTTCTGGGGGGGATTCGGGAAAAACTGTTTTTT

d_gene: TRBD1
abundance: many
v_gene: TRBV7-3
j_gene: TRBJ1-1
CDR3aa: CASSPGQGWTEAFF
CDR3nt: TGTGCCAGCAGCCCGGGACAGGGGTGGACTGAAGCTTTCTTT

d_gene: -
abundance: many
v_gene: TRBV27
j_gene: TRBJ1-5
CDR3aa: CASSFEAEQPQHF
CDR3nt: TGTGCCAGCAGTTTTGAGGCGGAACAGCCCCAGCATTTT

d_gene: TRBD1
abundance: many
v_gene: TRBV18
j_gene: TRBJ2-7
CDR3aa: CASSPRQGVYEQYF
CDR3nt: TGTGCCAGCTCACCACGACAGGGGGTCTACGAGCAGTACTTC

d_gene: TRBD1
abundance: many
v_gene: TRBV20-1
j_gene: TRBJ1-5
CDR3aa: CSAGTGESTQPQHF
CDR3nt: TGCAGTGCAGGGACAGGGGAATCGACTCAGCCCCAGCATTTT

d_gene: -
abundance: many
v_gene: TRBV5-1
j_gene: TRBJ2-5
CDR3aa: CASSGGTHQETQYF
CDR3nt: TGCGCCAGCAGCGGGGGAACCCACCAAGAGACCCAGTACTTC

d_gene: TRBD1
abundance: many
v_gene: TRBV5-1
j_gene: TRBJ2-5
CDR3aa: CASSLAGQDQETQYF
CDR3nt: TGCGCCAGCAGCTTGGCCGGACAGGACCAAGAGACCCAGTACTTC

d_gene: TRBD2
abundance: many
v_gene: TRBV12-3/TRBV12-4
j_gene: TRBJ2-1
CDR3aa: CASSRLAGDEQFF
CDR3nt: TGTGCCAGCAGTCGACTAGCGGGGGATGAGCAGTTCTTC

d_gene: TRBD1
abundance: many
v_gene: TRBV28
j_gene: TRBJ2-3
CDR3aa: CASSFIRQGATDTQYF
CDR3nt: TGTGCCAGCAGTTTCATAAGACAGGGGGCAACAGATACGCAGTATTTT

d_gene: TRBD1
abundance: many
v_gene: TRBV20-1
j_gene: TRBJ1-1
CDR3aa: CSVRGQGGTEAFF
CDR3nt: TGCAGTGTCAGGGGGCAGGGCGGCACTGAAGCTTTCTTT

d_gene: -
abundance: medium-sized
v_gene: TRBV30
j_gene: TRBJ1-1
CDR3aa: CACSRGEVTNTEAFF
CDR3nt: TGTGCCTGTTCTCGGGGGGAAGTTACGAACACTGAAGCTTTCTTT

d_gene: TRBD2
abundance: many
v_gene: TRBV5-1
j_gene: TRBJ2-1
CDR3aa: CASSLAPSGGKFF
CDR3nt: TGCGCCAGCAGCTTGGCCCCTAGCGGGGGAAAGTTCTTC

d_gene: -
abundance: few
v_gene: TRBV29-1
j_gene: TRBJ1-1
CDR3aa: CSVQLRQTVFLEAFF
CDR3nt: TGCAGCGTTCAACTGAGGCAAACAGTCTTCCTTGAAGCTTTCTTT

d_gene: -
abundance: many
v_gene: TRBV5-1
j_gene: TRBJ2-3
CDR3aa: CAIALARSTDTQYF
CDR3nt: TGCGCCATCGCCCTAGCGCGTAGCACAGATACGCAGTATTTT

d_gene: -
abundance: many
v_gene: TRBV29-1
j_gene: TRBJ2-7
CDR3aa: CSVEEAPSYEQYF
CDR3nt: TGCAGCGTTGAAGAGGCCCCCTCCTACGAGCAGTACTTC